The sequence of this T cell receptor beta chain was determined in a study of technical replicates of blood from a handful of donors. Points on this clone: The junction departs from germline at one end; a sequencing error may be responsible.

From germline, CDR1 is MGHRA and CDR2 YSYEKL. The CDR3 sequence is 14 residues long. The protocol was immunoSEQ multiplex PCR, while the TCRdb copy is restricted to in-frame clones and leaves out a portion. Here the sample spans some 81,000 clones, roughly 91% being singletons. Specimen: T cells isolated from PBMCs. This chain links TRBV4-1 with TRBJ2-7; possibly TRBD1 for D (6 bases). The receptor was isolated from a human donor in good health. CDR3 protein: CASTQGTFSYEQYF. For the CDR3, the DNA is TGCGCCAGCACCCAAGGGACATTCTCCTACGAGCAGTACTTC.